These 8 T cell receptor beta chains were sequenced from one sample in a study of blood T cell repertoires in COVID-19. Sequencing was performed with immunoSEQ multiplex PCR; in TCRdb, only in-frame clones are kept and a portion is missing. The table records over 130,000 clones, 65% to 90% of them present only once. Sequences were obtained from peripheral blood. These receptors came from a man between 65 and 85 years old with acute or convalescent COVID-19.

The chain links TRBV7-9 to TRBJ2-5; 9 nucleotides align to TRBD2. CDR3 length: 16 residues. The junction had 8 bases not matched to a gene; V was cut back by 2 bases and J by 4 bases. The germline V gene encodes CDR1 SEHNR and CDR2 FQNEAQ (reference sequence). CDR3 loop: CASSLLAGLTGETQYF. In DNA form, the CDR3 reads TGTGCCAGCAGCTTACTAGCGGGATTGACGGGAGAGACCCAGTACTTC.

The chain has TRBV27 and TRBJ2-7; D is perhaps TRBD1 (5 bases). This CDR3 is 15 amino acids long. V was shortened by 7 bases and J by 3 bases, with 19 bases between the two germline ends. Germline CDR1 MNHEY, CDR2 SMNVEV (reference sequence). The CDR3 reads CASKVTRDRIYEQYF. CDR3 nucleotide sequence: TGTGCCAGCAAAGTAACCCGAGACAGAATCTACGAGCAGTACTTC.

CDR3 region: CASSLTSYADEQFF. DNA for the CDR3: TGTGCCAGCAGCTTGACTAGCTATGCCGATGAGCAGTTCTTC. The chain combines TRBV7-2 with TRBJ2-1, with 7 bases lining up with TRBD2. The germline CDR1 and CDR2 sequences are SGHTA and FQGNSA. The V and J ends lost 3 bases and 8 bases, in that order; junction bases with no gene match: 7. The CDR3 extends over 14 amino acids.

The V call is TRBV7-2, the J call TRBJ2-2; 12 nucleotides agree with TRBD2. CDR1 SGHTA and CDR2 FQGNSA come from the germline V gene. This CDR3 contains 16 residues. V was clipped by 6 bases and J by 7 bases; unmatched bases: 9. In DNA, the CDR3 is TGTGCCAGCAGACCGGGACTAGCGGGTGCGATCGGGGAGCTGTTTTTT. Encoded protein: CASRPGLAGAIGELFF. Variable domain in full (rest from reference TRBV7-2 and TRBJ2-2): GAGVSQSPSNKVTEKGKDVELRCDPISGHTALYWYRQSLGQGLEFLIYFQGNSAPDKSGLPSDRFSAERTGGSVSTLTIQRTQQEDSAVYLCASRPGLAGAIGELFFGEGSRLTVL.

V and J are TRBV5-4 and TRBJ1-1; 8 nucleotides line up with TRBD1. This CDR3 is 15 amino acids long. Losses at the gene ends were 4 bases for V and 0 bases for J; bases not matched to a gene: 5. In germline, CDR1 is SGHNT, CDR2 YYREEE (reference sequence). CDR3 in DNA: TGTGCCAGCAGCAACCAGACAGGGGTGAACACTGAAGCTTTCTTT. This gives the protein CASSNQTGVNTEAFF.

The chain recombines TRBV5-1 with TRBJ1-2, with 7 bases fitting TRBD1. The CDR3 has 14 residues. V lost 1 base and J lost 4; bases outside the gene matches: 4. Germline CDR1 is SGHRS and CDR2 is YFSETQ. CDR3 sequence reads: CASSLPTGPYGYTF. CDR3 coding DNA: TGCGCCAGCAGCTTGCCGACAGGGCCCTATGGCTACACCTTC.

As concerns this clone: An end of the junction does not agree with germline; a read error may underlie this. The chain is built from TRBV7-2 and TRBJ1-2, with 9 bases lining up with TRBD1. Germline V gene lookup returns CDR1 SGHTA and CDR2 FQGNSA. The CDR3 is made up of 16 amino acids. CDR3 sequence (DNA): TGTGCCAGCACCTTAGGAGGACAGGGGTTAGTTGGTGGCTACACCTTC. This sequence encodes CASTLGGQGLVGGYTF.

The chain couples TRBV5-8 to TRBJ2-3, with 9 bases fitting TRBD2. There are 16 residues in the CDR3. Germline V gene sequence: CDR1 SGHTS, CDR2 YDEGEE. V shed 0 bases, J shed 4 bases, and the junction held 6 bases outside the gene matches. CDR3 residues: CASSLGSSGMSDTQYF. In DNA form, the CDR3 reads TGTGCCAGCAGCTTGGGGTCTAGCGGGATGTCAGATACGCAGTATTTT.